The TCR beta chain under discussion was sequenced for a study of cytomegalovirus exposure and HLA in healthy donors. V lost 1 base and J lost 8; bases outside the gene matches: 11. CDR1 is SGHNT and CDR2 is YENEEA in the germline V gene. This CDR3 is built from 17 residues. The PCR had 60 Vbeta and 13 Jbeta primers. TCRdb's copy holds only in-frame clones and misses some; the assay was immunoSEQ multiplex PCR. This table holds approximately 70,000 clones, roughly 80% found once. Source material: PBMCs. The sequence was obtained from a woman aged 25 to 39 in good health and CMV-seronegative. The chain links TRBV11-3 to TRBJ2-1, with TRBD2 matching 10 bases. The CDR3 protein is CASSLGVAGGPYDEQFF. Here the CDR3 DNA reads TGTGCCAGCAGCTTAGGAGTAGCGGGGGGTCCTTATGATGAGCAGTTCTTC.